This T cell receptor (beta chain) was found in a study of metastatic and nonmetastatic thyroid tumors. Looking at the study overall: The study looked at repertoires side by side in blood and in tumor or nodule tissue from malignant and benign thyroid patients.

By frequency in the sample, this clone is large. Germline V gene data show CDR1 as SGHAT and CDR2 as FQNNGV. The CDR3 is made up of 11 amino acids. V was pared by 2 bases and J by 7 bases, with 6 bases between. There were no patients who had received any treatment before thyroid surgery. TCRdb called clones again from the PCR reads with MiXCR. This sample has about 5,000 clones, with over 35% found just once. This receptor was identified in a male donor with papillary thyroid cancer or a benign thyroid nodule (not recorded which). Some clones in this sample may be carry-over from other donors' samples. The sequenced material came from tumor tissue. The chain employs TRBV11-2 and TRBJ2-7, with no clear D. The CDR3 reads CASSLLYEQYF. The CDR3 DNA is TGTGCCAGCAGCTTATTGTATGAGCAGTACTTC.